The 9 T cell receptor beta chains reported below all come from one sample, sequenced in a study of graft-versus-host responses after intestinal transplantation. The data were produced by immunoSEQ multiplex PCR, yet TCRdb's version contains in-frame clones alone and is incomplete. The table shows roughly 28,000 clones, with about 85% occurring only once. The sample was PBMCs, taken about 430 days after intestinal transplantation. Receptor source: a human patient who received an intestinal transplant, so some T cells may come from the graft donor.

The J gene is TRBJ1-2, the V gene TRBV5-4, with D tentatively TRBD1 (6 bases). V lost 2 bases, J lost 0 bases, and 11 bases lay in between. Germline V gives CDR1 SGHNT, CDR2 YYREEE (reference sequence). There are 15 residues in the CDR3. The CDR3 nucleotides are TGTGCCAGCAGCTTTCGTGACAGGCCTAACTATGGCTACACCTTC. Amino acids: CASSFRDRPNYGYTF.

The chain employs TRBV6-5 and TRBJ2-2; D not certain. Germline values: CDR1 MNHEY, CDR2 SVGAGI. V lost 2 bases to trimming and J lost 2 bases, with 3 bases between them. The length of the CDR3 is 13 residues. The CDR3 DNA reads TGTGCCAGCAGTTACCCCAACACCGGGGAGCTGTTTTTT. Translating it yields CASSYPNTGELFF.

This clone was seen a single time. The chain uses TRBV4-2 and TRBJ2-4, with 7 bases lining up with TRBD1. J gave up 0 bases and V 2 bases, and 7 bases lay outside the gene matches. Germline lookup yields CDR1 LGHNA and CDR2 YNFKEQ. The CDR3 is 17 amino acids. DNA for the CDR3: TGTGCCAGCAGCCAACGACAGGGAGCCGGAGCCAAAAACATTCAGTACTTC. Translating gives CASSQRQGAGAKNIQYF.

The V gene is TRBV18, the J gene TRBJ1-6; a weak D match, TRBD1 (6 bases). The CDR3 totals 14 residues. V was clipped by 1 base and J by 13 bases, with 14 bases between them. The germline CDR1 and CDR2 sequences are KGHSH and LQKENI. The CDR3 sequence: CASSPQGGFNPLHF. In nucleotides, the CDR3 is TGTGCCAGCTCACCACAGGGGGGATTCAATCCCCTCCACTTT.

CDR3 amino acids: CASSFWRTYGYTF. CDR3 bases: TGTGCCAGCAGCTTTTGGAGAACTTATGGCTACACCTTC. V gene TRBV12-1 combines with J gene TRBJ1-2. TRBV12-1 is given as a pseudogene. The length of the CDR3 is 13 residues.

The chain is built from TRBV18 and TRBJ1-5, with D unresolved. Germline V gene lookup returns CDR1 KGHSH and CDR2 LQKENI. V lost 5 bases to trimming and J lost 2 bases, with 10 bases between them. The CDR3 totals 14 residues. The CDR3 spells CASSREEGNQPQHF. CDR3 DNA sequence: TGTGCCAGCTCAAGGGAGGAGGGCAATCAGCCCCAGCATTTT. The variable domain in full, completed from reference TRBV18 and TRBJ1-5, reads NAGVMQNPRHLVRRRGQEARLRCSPMKGHSHVYWYRQLPEEGLKFMVYLQKENIIDESGMPKERFSAEFPKEGPSILRIQQVVRGDSAAYFCASSREEGNQPQHFGDGTRLSIL.

CDR3 DNA: TGTGCCAGCTCTCGGGGACTAGCGGGTTCCTACGAGCAGTACTTC. It encodes CASSRGLAGSYEQYF. The chain recombines TRBV18 with TRBJ2-7; 12 nucleotides align to TRBD2. The CDR3 has 15 residues. V shed 6 bases and J 1 base; nucleotides not matched to a gene: 4. The germline V gene encodes CDR1 KGHSH and CDR2 LQKENI.

J is TRBJ2-1 and V is TRBV2; perhaps TRBD2 as D (5 bases). The germline V gene encodes CDR1 SNHLY and CDR2 FYNNEI. Trimming took off 6 bases at V and 8 bases at J, with 11 bases between the two ends. This CDR3 region has 12 residues. The CDR3 loop is CASRVGIDEQFF. As DNA, the CDR3 is TGTGCCAGCAGGGTCGGGATCGATGAGCAGTTCTTC. The complete variable domain, with remaining parts taken from reference TRBV2 and TRBJ2-1, reads EPEVTQTPSHQVTQMGQEVILRCVPISNHLYFYWYRQILGQKVEFLVSFYNNEISEKSEIFDDQFSVERPDGSNFTLKIRSTKLEDSAMYFCASRVGIDEQFFGPGTRLTVL.

The chain links TRBV28 to TRBJ1-5, with 11 bases fitting TRBD1. The CDR3 spans 15 residues. With V trimmed by 6 bases and J by 3 bases, 4 bases remained unmatched. CDR1 is MDHEN and CDR2 is SYDVKM in the germline V gene. The CDR3 here is CASRWTGGFNQPQHF. CDR3 sequence (DNA): TGTGCCAGCAGGTGGACAGGGGGCTTCAATCAGCCCCAGCATTTT.